Sequencing of this TCR beta chain was carried out in a study of early T cells in non-severe SARS-CoV-2 infection. Whole-study context: Sequencing of bulk RNA from unsorted whole blood was done, without chain pairing.

Individual cDNA molecules were tagged with unique molecular identifiers, the study reported. Each CDR3 protein gets one entry after TCRdb re-called the 5' RACE reads with MiXCR. The sample holds more than 60,000 distinct CDR3 sequences; about 13% are singletons and the top ten take 7.5% to 9%. V was clipped by 3 bases and J by 3 bases, with 12 bases between them. This CDR3 contains 14 residues. Germline assignment: CDR1 SGDLS and CDR2 YYNGEE. The V gene is TRBV9, the J gene TRBJ1-2; the D gene is possibly TRBD1 (6 bases). This sequence originates from an adult who was a healthcare worker with PCR-confirmed SARS-CoV-2 infection or an uninfected control (not recorded which). Sequencing input: whole blood. This CDR3 is CASSAADSYYGYTF. CDR3 coding DNA: TGTGCCAGCAGCGCGGCGGACAGTTACTATGGCTACACCTTC.